Sequencing of this T cell receptor beta chain was carried out in a study of Ad26.COV2.S vaccination and SARS-CoV-2 variants. In the study overall: The donor belonged to the COV1001 Ad26.COV2.S trial arm.

Study-wide results and caveats: Breadth measured for non-spike TCRs was similar across vaccine and placebo recipients. Compared with placebo recipients, vaccine recipients had higher spike-specific TCR breadth.

Measured with immunoSEQ multiplex PCR; TCRdb has only the in-frame clones, and not every one. The sample shows some 480,000 clones, roughly 89% of them seen only once. The V and J ends lost 0 bases and 5 bases respectively, with 9 bases between them. CDR3 length: 14 amino acids. CDR1 SGHRS and CDR2 YFSETQ come from the germline V gene. Details on this clone: Its cognate antigen is unknown.

Noted treatment: 15 to 20 received Ad26.COV2.S at low or high dose, single or two shots; about five received placebo; per-sample allocation not given. After the first vaccine or placebo injection, samples were drawn on day 63. Expressing Wuhan-strain SARS-CoV-2 spike, an Ad26 vector served as the vaccine. Here the sequenced sample was peripheral blood, taken in a trial of Ad26.COV2.S vaccine versus placebo. The rearrangement joins TRBV5-1 to TRBJ2-1, with a weak D call TRBD1 (6 bases). The sequence was obtained from a person between 18 and 65 years old who received the Ad26.COV2.S COVID-19 vaccine or a placebo. CDR3 residues: CASSLAQGHNEQFF. The CDR3, as DNA: TGCGCCAGCAGCTTGGCTCAGGGGCACAATGAGCAGTTCTTC.